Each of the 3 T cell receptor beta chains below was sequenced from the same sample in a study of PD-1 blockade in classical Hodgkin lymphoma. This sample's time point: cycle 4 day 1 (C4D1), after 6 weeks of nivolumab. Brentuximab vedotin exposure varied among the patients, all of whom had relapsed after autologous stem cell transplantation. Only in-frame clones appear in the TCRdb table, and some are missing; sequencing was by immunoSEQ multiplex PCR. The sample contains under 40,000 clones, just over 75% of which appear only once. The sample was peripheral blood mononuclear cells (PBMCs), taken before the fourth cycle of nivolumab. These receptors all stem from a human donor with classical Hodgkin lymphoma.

The CDR3 DNA is TGCGCCAGCAGCTTGGGACAGCCCACTGAAGCTTTCTTT. Translation: CASSLGQPTEAFF. The gene calls are TRBV5-1 and TRBJ1-1, with a weak D call TRBD1 (5 bases). CDR1 is SGHRS, CDR2 YFSETQ, per germline. The CDR3 contains 13 residues. Trimming pared 0 bases from V and 4 bases from J, leaving 7 bases between.

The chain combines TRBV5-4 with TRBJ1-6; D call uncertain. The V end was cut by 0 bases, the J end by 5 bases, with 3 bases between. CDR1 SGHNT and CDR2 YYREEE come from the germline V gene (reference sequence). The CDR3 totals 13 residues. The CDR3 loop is CASSLGDNSPLHF. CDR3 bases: TGTGCCAGCAGCTTGGGGGATAATTCACCCCTCCACTTT.

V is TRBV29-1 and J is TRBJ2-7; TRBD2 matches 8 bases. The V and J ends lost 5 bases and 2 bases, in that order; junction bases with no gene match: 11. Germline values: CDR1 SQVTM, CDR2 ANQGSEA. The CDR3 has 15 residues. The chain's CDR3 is CSVFDLAGRTYEQYF. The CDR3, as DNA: TGCAGCGTTTTCGATTTAGCGGGACGGACCTACGAGCAGTACTTC.